These 11 T cell receptor beta chains came from one sample sequenced in a study of T cells in Graves' hyperthyroidism and ophthalmopathy. Template material for amplifying TCR beta CDR3 regions consisted of RNA transcripts. HTBI primers were the set used in a first-round RT-PCR of the TCR CDR3. TCRdb redid the calling of the multiplex PCR reads with MiXCR, one entry per CDR3 protein. Of over 500,000 distinct CDR3 sequences in the sample, about 16% were seen once. Material for sequencing was blood. The receptor source for this set is a woman in her 30s with Graves' ophthalmopathy.

The chain carries TRBV9 and TRBJ2-3, with D possibly matching TRBD2 (6 bases). V shed 0 bases and J shed 1 base, with 12 bases lying between them. CDR1 is SGDLS and CDR2 is YYNGEE in the germline V gene. CDR3 length equals 16 residues. The CDR3 sequence: CASSVGGVARTDTQYF. Written as DNA, the CDR3 is TGTGCCAGCAGCGTAGGGGGGGTAGCACGCACAGATACGCAGTATTTT. Full variable domain (missing parts from reference TRBV9 and TRBJ2-3): DSGVTQTPKHLITATGQRVTLRCSPRSGDLSVYWYQQSLDQGLQFLIQYYNGEERAKGNILERFSAQQFPDLHSELNLSSLELGDSALYFCASSVGGVARTDTQYFGPGTRLTVL.

The chain is built from TRBV12-3 or TRBV12-4 and TRBJ2-7, with a possible D match to TRBD1 (6 bases). This CDR3 region has 15 residues. The ends were cut back, 7 bases at V and 5 bases at J, with 21 bases in the middle. The CDR3 sequence is CASTVQTGPSHEQYF. In DNA form, the CDR3 reads TGTGCCAGCACTGTTCAGACAGGTCCTTCCCACGAGCAGTACTTC.

This clonotype was picked up many times. The chain employs TRBV20-1 and TRBJ1-1; tentatively, D is TRBD1 (5 bases). Germline assignment: CDR1 DFQATT and CDR2 SNEGSKA (reference sequence). This CDR3 region has 13 residues. The V end lost 3 bases, the J end lost 1 base, and 9 bases lay between the germline ends. The CDR3: CSASGDANTEAFF. The CDR3 DNA reads as TGCAGTGCTAGTGGGGACGCGAACACTGAAGCTTTCTTT.

This clonotype was recorded at least ten times. The chain couples TRBV6-1 to TRBJ1-1; TRBD1 matches 8 bases. The germline V gene encodes CDR1 MNHNS and CDR2 SASEGT. V trimming: 3 bases; J trimming: 5 bases; junction bases outside the gene matches: 8. The CDR3 is 15 residues long. The CDR3 sequence: CASSDRTGLGTEAFF. CDR3 DNA sequence: TGTGCCAGCAGTGACCGGACAGGGTTGGGAACTGAAGCTTTCTTT.

This clonotype came up many times. The chain has TRBV2 and TRBJ2-1; a possible D gene is TRBD2 (5 bases). V was shortened by 2 bases and J by 6 bases, with 11 bases between the two germline ends. The length of the CDR3 is 14 residues. The germline V gene has CDR1 SNHLY and CDR2 FYNNEI. The CDR3: CASSEIAIGNEQFF. The DNA of the CDR3 is TGTGCCAGCAGTGAAATAGCGATCGGCAATGAGCAGTTCTTC.

This clonotype was counted only a few times. The chain has TRBV5-1 and TRBJ2-2; D remains ambiguous. Trimming left V 6 bases short and J 1 base short, with 10 bases between. The germline V gene has CDR1 SGHRS and CDR2 YFSETQ. The CDR3 runs to 14 residues. The CDR3 is CASTVGGNTGELFF. The CDR3 DNA follows: TGCGCCAGCACCGTGGGTGGGAACACCGGGGAGCTGTTTTTT. The whole variable domain, filled in from reference TRBV5-1 and TRBJ2-2, reads KAGVTQTPRYLIKTRGQQVTLSCSPISGHRSVSWYQQTPGQGLQFLFEYFSETQRNKGNFPGRFSGRQFSNSRSEMNVSTLELGDSALYLCASTVGGNTGELFFGEGSRLTVL.

The chain is built from TRBV6-1 and TRBJ2-6, with D unclear. V lost 5 bases and J lost 0, with 17 bases in between. Germline assignment: CDR1 MNHNS and CDR2 SASEGT. The CDR3 extends over 18 amino acids. The CDR3 loop is CASSPLRSRSSGANVLTF. The CDR3 DNA reads TGTGCCAGCAGTCCCCTGAGATCCCGGAGCTCTGGGGCCAACGTCCTGACTTTC.

This sequence joins TRBV7-2 and TRBJ2-2; TRBD2 matches at 10 bases. J gave up 6 bases and V 2 bases, and 3 bases lay outside the gene matches. The length of the CDR3 is 15 residues. CDR1 is SGHTA, CDR2 FQGNSA, per germline. In DNA, the CDR3 is TGTGCCAGCAGCTTACAAGCGGGAGGGGCCGGGGAGCTGTTTTTT. Translating gives CASSLQAGGAGELFF. The whole variable domain, filled in from reference TRBV7-2 and TRBJ2-2, reads GAGVSQSPSNKVTEKGKDVELRCDPISGHTALYWYRQSLGQGLEFLIYFQGNSAPDKSGLPSDRFSAERTGGSVSTLTIQRTQQEDSAVYLCASSLQAGGAGELFFGEGSRLTVL.

This clonotype has a count of ten or more. This chain links TRBV6-2 or TRBV6-3 with TRBJ2-7; possibly TRBD1 for D (6 bases). In germline, CDR1 is MNHEY, CDR2 SVGEGT. The V and J ends lost 6 bases and 6 bases respectively, with 21 bases between them. The CDR3 runs 15 residues. This CDR3 is CASRNRVEVRIEQYF. The CDR3 DNA sequence: TGTGCCAGCAGAAACAGGGTCGAGGTTCGGATCGAGCAGTACTTC.

The chain joins TRBV5-6 to TRBJ2-7, with a possible D match to TRBD1 (5 bases). V dropped 4 bases and J dropped 0 bases, with 17 bases sitting between them. In germline, CDR1 is SGHDT, CDR2 YYEEEE. This CDR3 has 16 amino acids. In nucleotides, the CDR3 is TGTGCCAGCAGCGAAAATAGGGGTATGGGCTCCTACGAGCAGTACTTC. This gives the protein CASSENRGMGSYEQYF.

This clonotype showed up just a few times. A much larger clone is a single base away; this may be a read error. The V and J genes are TRBV27 and TRBJ2-2; D gene unclear. The CDR3 extends over 15 amino acids. Germline V gene sequence: CDR1 MNHEY, CDR2 SMNVEV (reference sequence). The V and J ends lost 8 bases and 5 bases respectively, with 18 bases between them. This CDR3 reads CASGSQPQVTGELFF. The CDR3 coding sequence is TGTGCCAGCGGTTCCCAACCCCAAGTGACCGGGGAGCTGTTTTTT.